The 27 T cell receptor beta chains given below trace back to one sample, sequenced in a study of control samples from healthy donors and cancer patients. TCRdb keeps only in-frame clones here, not all; method: immunoSEQ multiplex PCR. Of 85,000 to 95,000 clones in the sample, 82% are singletons; the top ten hold roughly 9.8%. Sample: blood. These receptors originate from a woman aged 55-75 years in good health.

The chain is built from TRBV9 and TRBJ2-2; 7 bases match TRBD1. The trim removed 7 bases at V and 3 bases at J, leaving 3 bases unmatched. Germline CDR1 SGDLS, CDR2 YYNGEE. The CDR3 sequence is 13 residues long. The CDR3 here is CASRDSYTGELFF. CDR3 DNA sequence: TGTGCCAGCCGGGACAGCTACACCGGGGAGCTGTTTTTT.

This clone has a handful of counts. The V and J genes are TRBV4-2 and TRBJ2-7, with TRBD2 identical over 9 bases. Germline CDR1 reads LGHNA; CDR2 reads YNFKEQ. The junction had 11 bases not matched to a gene; V was cut back by 0 bases and J by 5 bases. This CDR3 is built from 17 residues. CDR3 DNA sequence: TGTGCCAGCAGCCAAGATCCCCTCGCGGGAGGGCAAGACGAGCAGTACTTC. Its translation: CASSQDPLAGGQDEQYF.

The chain employs TRBV29-1 and TRBJ1-2; possibly TRBD1 for D (5 bases). Trimming cost V 2 bases and J 2 bases, with 12 bases left between them. The CDR3 runs to 14 residues. The germline gives CDR1 SQVTM, CDR2 ANQGSEA. This CDR3 reads CSVELEGPNYGYTF. CDR3 coding DNA: TGCAGCGTTGAATTAGAGGGGCCGAACTATGGCTACACCTTC. Variable domain in full (rest from reference TRBV29-1 and TRBJ1-2): SAVISQKPSRDICQRGTSLTIQCQVDSQVTMMFWYRQQPGQSLTLIATANQGSEATYESGFVIDKFPISRPNLTFSTLTVSNMSPEDSSIYLCSVELEGPNYGYTFGSGTRLTVV.

This clone was picked up a small number of times. This rearrangement joins TRBV13 to TRBJ2-5, with 8 bases aligning to TRBD1. V was pared by 5 bases and J by 4 bases, with 15 bases of the junction left unmatched. Germline V gene lookup returns CDR1 PRHDT and CDR2 FYEKMQ (reference sequence). The CDR3 is 17 residues long. CDR3 loop: CASSQRPGTGILETQYF. The CDR3 DNA reads as TGTGCCAGCAGCCAGCGTCCCGGGACAGGTATTCTAGAGACCCAGTACTTC.

V gene TRBV6-5 combines with J gene TRBJ2-3; 12 bases line up with TRBD2. The V gene end was trimmed by 6 bases and the J gene end by 8 bases; junction bases not matched to a gene: 9. CDR1 MNHEY and CDR2 SVGAGI come from the germline V gene. The CDR3 loop spans 15 amino acids. The CDR3 region is CASRVGTSGFSTQYF. CDR3 sequence (DNA): TGTGCCAGCAGGGTAGGGACTAGCGGGTTCTCTACGCAGTATTTT.

The J gene is TRBJ1-3, the V gene TRBV24-1; possible D gene TRBD1, 6 bases. The CDR3 is made up of 14 amino acids. Trimming removed 3 bases at V and 2 bases at J, with 7 bases between. CDR1 and CDR2 from the germline V gene are KGHDR and SFDVKD. In DNA, the CDR3 is TGTGCCACCAGTGATCCAGGGGCTGGAAACACCATATATTTT. This encodes CATSDPGAGNTIYF.

The rearrangement uses TRBV10-2 and TRBJ2-7; D uncertain. V lost 1 base to trimming and J lost 4 bases, with 8 bases between them. CDR1 is WSHSY and CDR2 is SAAADI in the germline V gene. The CDR3 length is 13 residues. CDR3: CASSEYLGYEQYF. The CDR3 DNA sequence: TGCGCCAGCAGTGAGTACTTGGGTTACGAGCAGTACTTC.

By share of the sample, this clone is medium-sized (0.01 to 0.1%). The chain has TRBV5-1 and TRBJ1-2; D unclear. Germline CDR1 is SGHRS and CDR2 is YFSETQ. CDR3 length equals 15 residues. The germline V and J ends were trimmed by 0 bases and 8 bases, with 17 bases remaining between them. The CDR3: CASSLGSDIPGGYTF. CDR3 DNA sequence: TGCGCCAGCAGCTTGGGATCAGACATCCCGGGCGGCTACACCTTC.

V is TRBV27 and J is TRBJ2-1; the match to TRBD2 covers 13 bases. CDR1 MNHEY and CDR2 SMNVEV come from the germline V gene (reference sequence). J gave up 8 bases and V 7 bases, and 5 bases lay outside the gene matches. CDR3 length equals 14 residues. The DNA of the CDR3 is TGTGCCAGCACCGGACTAGCGGGGGAAGATGAGCAGTTCTTC. Protein sequence: CASTGLAGEDEQFF.

The chain couples TRBV5-4 to TRBJ1-6; D remains ambiguous. Trimming shortened V by 4 bases and J by 0 bases, and 14 bases separated the two germline ends. Germline CDR1 reads SGHNT; CDR2 reads YYREEE (reference sequence). The length of the CDR3 is 17 residues. The CDR3 DNA follows: TGTGCCAGCAGCGGGGTGGCCGGGAGCTCCTATAATTCACCCCTCCACTTT. Residues: CASSGVAGSSYNSPLHF. Combining the CDR3 with reference TRBV5-4 and TRBJ1-6 gives the whole variable domain ETGVTQSPTHLIKTRGQQVTLRCSSQSGHNTVSWYQQALGQGPQFIFQYYREEENGRGNFPPRFSGLQFPNYSSELNVNALELDDSALYLCASSGVAGSSYNSPLHFGNGTRLTVT.

The chain joins TRBV10-3 to TRBJ2-3; TRBD1 or TRBD2 may be the D gene (5 bases each). This CDR3 contains 14 residues. In germline, CDR1 is ENHRY, CDR2 SYGVKD. Trimming pared 6 bases from V and 4 bases from J, leaving 14 bases between. The CDR3 loop is CAIRETGQADTQYF. The CDR3 coding sequence is TGTGCCATCAGGGAGACGGGGCAGGCAGATACGCAGTATTTT.

This clone showed up just once. The V and J genes are TRBV5-8 and TRBJ2-2, with TRBD1 matching over 8 bases. The CDR3 is 15 residues long. Unmatched junction bases numbered 4, after V lost 0 bases and J lost 6 bases. Germline CDR1 reads SGHTS; CDR2 reads YDEGEE. DNA of the CDR3: TGTGCCAGCAGCTTGGTCAGGGGGCTCTCCGGGGAGCTGTTTTTT. This gives the protein CASSLVRGLSGELFF.

The chain employs TRBV28 and TRBJ2-7, with a weak D call TRBD2 (6 bases). Germline lookup yields CDR1 MDHEN and CDR2 SYDVKM. The CDR3 sequence is 11 residues long. The ends were cut back, 11 bases at V and 4 bases at J, with 12 bases in the middle. DNA for the CDR3: TGTGCCGCGGGGCAGGGTTACGAGCAGTACTTC. Its protein product is CAAGQGYEQYF.

This clone was observed a handful of times. The V gene is TRBV4-3, the J gene TRBJ2-5; 7 bases map to TRBD2. The junction had 2 bases not matched to a gene; V was cut back by 1 base and J by 3 bases. Germline V gene sequence: CDR1 LGHNA, CDR2 YSLEER. The CDR3 is 14 residues long. CDR3 DNA sequence: TGCGCCAGCAGCCAAGCTGCGGGGGAAGAGACCCAGTACTTC. It translates to CASSQAAGEETQYF.

This clone was picked up a small number of times. The chain carries TRBV18 and TRBJ1-1; D call uncertain. V lost 3 bases and J lost 1, with 12 bases in between. Germline-derived CDR1 and CDR2 are KGHSH and LQKENI. The CDR3 is 15 amino acids. Written as DNA, the CDR3 is TGTGCCAGCTCACCGGCAGCATATGGGAACACTGAAGCTTTCTTT. Translated: CASSPAAYGNTEAFF.

The gene calls are TRBV5-1 and TRBJ1-5; no definite D call. This CDR3 is built from 14 residues. With 5 bases removed from V and 5 bases from J, the gap between germline ends came to 14 bases. Germline V gene lookup returns CDR1 SGHRS and CDR2 YFSETQ. CDR3 DNA: TGCGCCAGCAGGGAAGGAACATCAGATCAGCCCCAGCATTTT. Translating it yields CASREGTSDQPQHF.

This clone appeared once. The chain employs TRBV19 and TRBJ2-1, with 10 bases identical to TRBD2. The CDR3 covers 19 residues. CDR1 is LNHDA, CDR2 SQIVND, per germline (reference sequence). V lost 10 bases to trimming and J lost 6 bases; unmatched junction nucleotides: 24. CDR3 sequence: CATTLGRGQTSGKVNEQFF. CDR3 nucleotides: TGTGCCACTACTTTGGGCAGGGGGCAAACTAGCGGGAAGGTCAATGAGCAGTTCTTC.

The chain is built from TRBV19 and TRBJ1-3; D possibly corresponds to TRBD1 (5 bases). The germline CDR1 and CDR2 sequences are LNHDA and SQIVND (reference sequence). The CDR3 is 14 residues long. Trimming cost V 4 bases and J 2 bases, with 9 bases left between them. The CDR3 spells CASSRQIPGNTIYF. CDR3 DNA sequence: TGTGCCAGTAGTAGACAGATACCTGGAAACACCATATATTTT. The variable domain in full, with the rest retrieved from reference TRBV19 and TRBJ1-3, is DGGITQSPKYLFRKEGQNVTLSCEQNLNHDAMYWYRQDPGQGLRLIYYSQIVNDFQKGDIAEGYSVSREKKESFPLTVTSAQKNPTAFYLCASSRQIPGNTIYFGEGSWLTVV.

The chain carries TRBV7-2 and TRBJ1-4, with D uncertain. Per germline, CDR1 SGHTA and CDR2 FQGNSA. This CDR3 spans 15 amino acids. V lost 2 bases, J lost 0 bases, and 7 bases lay in between. CDR3 sequence: CASSLLGSTNEKLFF. The CDR3 coding sequence is TGTGCCAGCAGCTTATTAGGGTCAACTAATGAAAAACTGTTTTTT.

V usage is TRBV9 and J usage is TRBJ2-2, with D possibly called TRBD1 or TRBD2 (5 bases each). Germline CDR1 and CDR2: SGDLS and YYNGEE. The CDR3 consists of 16 residues. V lost 2 bases, J lost 3 bases, and 14 bases lay in between. CDR3 sequence reads: CASSVTPGTDTGELFF. DNA for the CDR3: TGTGCCAGCAGCGTGACCCCAGGGACGGACACCGGGGAGCTGTTTTTT.

V is TRBV12-3 or TRBV12-4 and J is TRBJ2-1; a possible D gene is TRBD1 (5 bases). This CDR3 has 12 residues. V was cut by 3 bases and J by 11 bases, with 11 bases left in between. The CDR3 DNA sequence: TGTGCCAGCAGTTTTCTTCGACAGAAGCAGTTCTTC. Its protein product is CASSFLRQKQFF.

V usage is TRBV10-1 and J usage is TRBJ2-7; D is possibly TRBD1 (6 bases). Trimming removed 3 bases from V and 2 bases from J, with 11 bases in between. Germline loops: CDR1 WNHNN, CDR2 SYGVQD (reference sequence). CDR3 length: 14 residues. In DNA, the CDR3 is TGCGCCAGCAGTGAAACAGGGCTTCCCTACGAGCAGTACTTC. Protein product: CASSETGLPYEQYF.

The genes are TRBV14 and TRBJ1-1, with a weak D call TRBD1 (6 bases). V was trimmed by 1 base and J by 3 bases, leaving 15 bases between them. CDR3 size: 16 residues. Germline V gives CDR1 SGHDN, CDR2 FVKESK. The CDR3 nucleotides read TGTGCCAGCAGCCAAGTCGGGGGGGCTGTTTACACTGAAGCTTTCTTT. This codes for CASSQVGGAVYTEAFF.

The chain is built from TRBV5-1 and TRBJ2-3; TRBD1 aligns across 9 bases. The junction had 4 bases not matched to a gene; V was cut back by 2 bases and J by 3 bases. This CDR3 has 15 amino acids. Germline V gives CDR1 SGHRS, CDR2 YFSETQ. The CDR3 DNA reads TGCGCCAGCAGCTTACCGGGACAGGGAACAGATACGCAGTATTTT. Its translation: CASSLPGQGTDTQYF. The full variable domain, with the rest looked up from reference TRBV5-1 and TRBJ2-3, is KAGVTQTPRYLIKTRGQQVTLSCSPISGHRSVSWYQQTPGQGLQFLFEYFSETQRNKGNFPGRFSGRQFSNSRSEMNVSTLELGDSALYLCASSLPGQGTDTQYFGPGTRLTVL.

The CDR3 coding sequence is TGTGCCAGCAGCGCACCGGGGGGGCCAGGCAATGAGCAGTTCTTC. It translates to CASSAPGGPGNEQFF. The chain joins TRBV9 to TRBJ2-1; 8 bases are a match to TRBD2. Trimming took 3 bases from V and 6 from J; bases not matched to a gene: 8. The germline V gene encodes CDR1 SGDLS and CDR2 YYNGEE. The CDR3 spans 15 residues.

In its sample, this clone is medium-sized. V is TRBV27 and J is TRBJ2-7, with TRBD2 identical over 11 bases. The CDR3 length is 15 residues. From germline, CDR1 is MNHEY and CDR2 SMNVEV (reference sequence). V lost 3 bases and J lost 7; bases outside the gene matches: 8. CDR3 protein: CASSLAGTSGLEQYF. CDR3 nucleotides: TGTGCCAGCAGTTTGGCCGGGACTAGCGGTCTGGAGCAGTACTTC.

The rearrangement uses TRBV5-5 and TRBJ2-1; unclear D gene. Germline V gives CDR1 SGHKS, CDR2 YYEKEE (reference sequence). The CDR3 totals 15 residues. V lost 6 bases to trimming and J lost 5 bases, with 18 bases between them. In nucleotides, the CDR3 is TGTGCCAGCAAACTTCCCCCCTCAATTAACAATGAGCAGTTCTTC. Amino acid sequence: CASKLPPSINNEQFF. Drawing the rest from reference TRBV5-5 and TRBJ2-1, the complete variable domain is DAGVTQSPTHLIKTRGQQVTLRCSPISGHKSVSWYQQVLGQGPQFIFQYYEKEERGRGNFPDRFSARQFPNYSSELNVNALLLGDSALYLCASKLPPSINNEQFFGPGTRLTVL.